This TCR beta chain is from a study of blood T cells in healthy people across ages. The CDR3 is made up of 14 amino acids. The germline gives CDR1 SNHLY, CDR2 FYNNEI. Study outcomes and limitations: Without sorted subsets, naive and antigen-experienced compartments could not be conclusively compared. TCR beta diversity per million T cells fell roughly linearly with age. Diversity was higher, and naive CD4+ cells more numerous, in long-lived donors than in aged donors.

A second PCR, run for roughly 7 to 11 cycles, used a sample-barcoded 5' primer plus a J-beta primer mix. A tag from a template-switch adaptor with 12 random nucleotides marked each cDNA molecule. TCRdb processed the 5' RACE reads anew with MiXCR; each CDR3 protein has one entry. This sample has some 710,000 distinct CDR3 sequences; around 45% occur once, and the top ten carry about a sixth. Details on this clonotype: Its specificity is not known.

The sequence came from a man aged 80 or over in good health. The gene calls are TRBV2 and TRBJ2-1; D not certain. TRBJ2-7 explains the end of the DNA better; the J call may be wrong. Sequencing was carried out using blood. The CDR3 here is CASSEGSSYNEQYF. CDR3 coding DNA: TGTGCCAGCAGTGAAGGGAGCTCCTACAATGAGCAGTACTTC.